This TCR beta chain was obtained from a study of OX40 agonist ivuxolimab in advanced cancers. Study-level findings and limits: In general, CD8+ T cells held more expanded clones than CD4+ did, on average.

Sequencing was performed with immunoSEQ multiplex PCR; in TCRdb, only in-frame clones are kept and a portion is missing. This sample has under 70,000 clones; roughly nine tenths occur once, and the top ten carry around 7.3%. With respect to this clone: No antigen is known for it.

This CDR3 spans 17 amino acids. Germline lookup yields CDR1 PRHDT and CDR2 FYEKMQ (reference sequence). Trimming took off 7 bases at V and 0 bases at J, with 21 bases between the two ends. Patients were excluded for autoimmune disease history or systemic immunosuppression. The chain uses TRBV13 and TRBJ1-1, with a possible D match to TRBD1 (6 bases). Sample: CD4+ or CD8+ T cells sorted from blood, taken in a trial of the OX40 agonist ivuxolimab. The sequence was collected from an adult with an advanced solid tumor such as melanoma, head and neck, liver or kidney cancer. CDR3 sequence reads: CASTQVGGPDLNTEAFF. CDR3 DNA: TGTGCCAGCACCCAGGTTGGGGGCCCAGACTTGAACACTGAAGCTTTCTTT.